The source of this T cell receptor (beta chain) is a study of control samples from healthy donors and cancer patients. CDR1 is SEHNR and CDR2 is FQNEAQ in the germline V gene (reference sequence). V was pared by 5 bases and J by 6 bases, with 17 bases between. CDR3 length: 15 residues. Assay used: immunoSEQ multiplex PCR; TCRdb lists only in-frame clones, some missing. The data show about 110,000 clones, with roughly 88% seen just once and 3.5% to 4% held by the top ten. The source is a woman aged 55-70 years with lung cancer. This chain connects TRBV7-9 to TRBJ1-5; TRBD1 is a possible D gene (6 bases). What was sequenced was PBMCs. The CDR3 DNA is TGTGCCAGCAGCCCGCGGACAGAGGAGGGTCAGCCCCAGCATTTT. Amino acid sequence: CASSPRTEEGQPQHF.